The next 32 T cell receptor beta chains were all read from a single sample in a study of CD8+ T cells in alopecia areata. It was cDNA, reverse transcribed from extracted RNA, that served as the sequencing template. Some clones are missing from TCRdb's copy, which holds only in-frame ones; the method was immunoSEQ multiplex PCR. The sample has about 120,000 clones, about two fifths seen once. Sample: CD4+ T cells sorted from blood. These receptors came from a human donor with alopecia areata.

V is TRBV7-2 and J is TRBJ2-6; 9 nucleotides match TRBD1. V gave up 1 base and J gave up 9 bases; unmatched junction bases: 10. The CDR3 spans 17 residues. Germline V gene sequence: CDR1 SGHTA, CDR2 FQGNSA. The CDR3 loop reads CASSLVFGTGSGNVLTF. The CDR3, as DNA: TGTGCCAGCAGCTTAGTGTTTGGGACAGGGTCCGGCAACGTCCTGACTTTC. The whole variable domain, filled in from reference TRBV7-2 and TRBJ2-6, reads GAGVSQSPSNKVTEKGKDVELRCDPISGHTALYWYRQSLGQGLEFLIYFQGNSAPDKSGLPSDRFSAERTGGSVSTLTIQRTQQEDSAVYLCASSLVFGTGSGNVLTFGAGSRLTVL.

This chain uses TRBV25-1 with TRBJ2-6; tentatively, D is TRBD1 or TRBD2 (5 bases each). The CDR3 length is 18 residues. Trimming left V 4 bases short and J 1 base short, with 17 bases between. CDR1 and CDR2 from the germline V gene are MGHDK and SYGVNS. CDR3 in amino acids: CASSVPGPYRSGANVLTF. CDR3 bases: TGTGCCAGCAGTGTCCCGGGACCCTACCGATCTGGGGCCAACGTCCTGACTTTC.

The chain has TRBV29-1 and TRBJ2-1; the match to TRBD2 covers 9 bases. Germline loops: CDR1 SQVTM, CDR2 ANQGSEA. The CDR3 loop spans 16 amino acids. V lost 8 bases and J lost 4; bases outside the gene matches: 15. In DNA form, the CDR3 reads TGCAGCTCCCGCGGTCTAGCGGGAAATTCATACAATGAGCAGTTCTTC. This translates into CSSRGLAGNSYNEQFF.

The chain combines TRBV5-1 with TRBJ2-1, with TRBD2 matching 10 bases. This CDR3 spans 14 amino acids. V lost 5 bases to trimming and J lost 6 bases; unmatched junction nucleotides: 5. Germline values: CDR1 SGHRS, CDR2 YFSETQ. The CDR3 DNA follows: TGCGCCAGCAGTTTACTAGCGGGGCTCAATGAGCAGTTCTTC. Amino acids: CASSLLAGLNEQFF.

A few counts support this clone. The same CDR3 is also encoded by other DNA sequences in this sample. This chain connects TRBV11-2 to TRBJ2-7; perhaps TRBD2 as D (5 bases). The CDR3 contains 14 residues. V was pared by 5 bases and J by 2 bases, with 13 bases between. CDR1 is SGHAT, CDR2 FQNNGV, per germline. This chain's CDR3 is CASSPPGGTYEQYF. CDR3 DNA: TGTGCCAGCAGCCCCCCAGGAGGCACCTACGAGCAGTACTTC.

The chain recombines TRBV23-1 with TRBJ2-1; D remains unclear. TRBV23-1 is an open reading frame whose function is uncertain. Deletions cut 3 bases from V and 4 bases from J, with 25 bases between. The CDR3 contains 19 residues. In nucleotides, the CDR3 is TGCGCCAGCAGTCACCCCCTAGAAACCGGGCCGATCAATTACAATGAGCAGTTCTTC. Translation gives CASSHPLETGPINYNEQFF.

This rearrangement joins TRBV5-1 to TRBJ1-1; D is uncertain. Trimming cost V 0 bases and J 3 bases, with 12 bases left between them. CDR1 is SGHRS and CDR2 is YFSETQ in the germline V gene. The CDR3 extends over 15 amino acids. CDR3 in amino acids: CASSLASSRYTEAFF. In DNA, the CDR3 is TGCGCCAGCAGCTTGGCCAGCAGCCGATACACTGAAGCTTTCTTT.

The table lists this clone with a few counts. The genes are TRBV5-1 and TRBJ2-4, with 7 positions matching TRBD1. The germline CDR1 and CDR2 sequences are SGHRS and YFSETQ. Germline trimming cut 0 bases from V and 10 bases from J; bases unmatched to any gene: 4. This CDR3 comprises 13 residues. CDR3 in amino acids: CASSLEGQQIQYF. Written as DNA, the CDR3 is TGCGCCAGCAGCTTGGAGGGACAGCAAATTCAGTACTTC.

The chain carries TRBV5-1 and TRBJ2-7; a possible D gene is TRBD1 (5 bases). The germline V gene encodes CDR1 SGHRS and CDR2 YFSETQ. The V gene lost 0 bases and the J gene lost 0 bases, with 13 bases spanning the gap. The CDR3 loop spans 16 amino acids. CDR3 residues: CASSLGSQGSSYEQYF. For the CDR3, the DNA is TGCGCCAGCAGCTTGGGGTCCCAGGGAAGCTCCTACGAGCAGTACTTC.

In its sample, this clone was seen a few times. The rearrangement uses TRBV28 and TRBJ2-3; a possible D gene is TRBD1 (6 bases). The CDR3 extends over 13 amino acids. Between the trimmed V and J ends, which lost 3 bases and 4 bases, there was a span of 8 bases. From germline, CDR1 is MDHEN and CDR2 SYDVKM. The CDR3 DNA is TGTGCCAGCAGTTTGACAGGCTCAGATACGCAGTATTTT. The encoded protein is CASSLTGSDTQYF.

This chain connects TRBV7-9 to TRBJ2-1; weak D call: TRBD2 (6 bases). The CDR3 sequence is 16 residues long. The V end was cut by 4 bases, the J end by 8 bases, with 21 bases between. Germline values: CDR1 SEHNR, CDR2 FQNEAQ (reference sequence). CDR3 sequence: CASSSLWKAGTDEQFF. The DNA of the CDR3 is TGTGCCAGCAGCTCCCTCTGGAAAGCGGGTACGGATGAGCAGTTCTTC.

This clone showed up just a few times. This chain connects TRBV5-4 to TRBJ2-1; D may be TRBD2 (6 bases). Germline CDR1 is SGHNT and CDR2 is YYREEE (reference sequence). CDR3 length: 15 residues. Trimming pared 0 bases from V and 3 bases from J, leaving 10 bases between. Written as DNA, the CDR3 is TGTGCCAGCAGCTTGGATAGTAGCGGCTACAATGAGCAGTTCTTC. It specifies CASSLDSSGYNEQFF.

This chain links TRBV5-1 with TRBJ1-2; 8 positions match TRBD1. The junction had 2 bases not matched to a gene; V was cut back by 0 bases and J by 7 bases. Per germline, CDR1 SGHRS and CDR2 YFSETQ. The CDR3 extends over 13 amino acids. The CDR3 DNA is TGCGCCAGCAGCTTGGAGCAGGGGGCTGGCTACACCTTC. This translates into CASSLEQGAGYTF.

The V and J genes are TRBV13 and TRBJ2-7; TRBD2 matches 8 bases. Germline V gives CDR1 PRHDT, CDR2 FYEKMQ (reference sequence). With 2 bases clipped from V and 6 bases from J, the junction kept 6 bases outside the gene matches. The CDR3 covers 14 residues. The chain's CDR3 is CASSLSGRGGEQYF. CDR3 nucleotide sequence: TGTGCCAGCAGCTTAAGCGGGAGAGGTGGCGAGCAGTACTTC.

This clone has a handful of counts. The V and J genes are TRBV2 and TRBJ2-1; possible D gene TRBD1, 6 bases. The germline V and J ends were trimmed by 10 bases and 5 bases, with 18 bases remaining between them. The CDR3 covers 14 residues. CDR1 is SNHLY and CDR2 is FYNNEI in the germline V gene. CDR3 DNA: TGTGCCACCCGAGGGCCAGGGGCGGACAATGAGCAGTTCTTC. Translating it yields CATRGPGADNEQFF.

The chain combines TRBV30 with TRBJ1-1; D possibly corresponds to TRBD1 (5 bases). V lost 3 bases to trimming and J lost 5 bases, with 10 bases between them. Germline lookup yields CDR1 GTSNPN and CDR2 SVGIG (reference sequence). This CDR3 region has 12 residues. The CDR3 DNA reads as TGTGCCTGGAGAGGTGGGGCTACTGAAGCTTTCTTT. This codes for CAWRGGATEAFF.

The V gene is TRBV15, the J gene TRBJ2-7, with TRBD2 as a possible D gene (6 bases). The CDR3 is made up of 14 amino acids. Germline-derived CDR1 and CDR2 are LNHNV and YYDKDF (reference sequence). V was pared by 2 bases and J by 5 bases, with 13 bases between. The DNA for the CDR3 is TGTGCCACCAGCAGACCTCGGGCGGGGCACGAGCAGTACTTC. It encodes CATSRPRAGHEQYF. The full variable domain, with the rest looked up from reference TRBV15 and TRBJ2-7, is DAMVIQNPRYQVTQFGKPVTLSCSQTLNHNVMYWYQQKSSQAPKLLFHYYDKDFNNEADTPDNFQSRRPNTSFCFLDIRSPGLGDTAMYLCATSRPRAGHEQYFGPGTRLTVT.

The chain uses TRBV7-9 and TRBJ1-6; 12 nucleotides line up with TRBD1. The germline CDR1 and CDR2 sequences are SEHNR and FQNEAQ (reference sequence). The CDR3 is made up of 16 amino acids. J gave up 8 bases and V 5 bases, and 7 bases lay outside the gene matches. The CDR3 coding sequence is TGTGCCAGCAGCCACCCCGGGACAGGGGGCCATTCACCCCTCCACTTT. Translated: CASSHPGTGGHSPLHF.

The rearrangement uses TRBV5-1 and TRBJ2-5; possibly TRBD1 for D (6 bases). Germline-derived CDR1 and CDR2 are SGHRS and YFSETQ. CDR3 length: 15 residues. V lost 4 bases and J lost 7, with 20 bases in between. CDR3 region: CASSTRTARGGTQYF. Written as DNA, the CDR3 is TGCGCCAGCAGCACCCGGACAGCGCGAGGCGGGACCCAGTACTTC. Based on the CDR3 plus reference TRBV5-1 and TRBJ2-5, the full variable domain is KAGVTQTPRYLIKTRGQQVTLSCSPISGHRSVSWYQQTPGQGLQFLFEYFSETQRNKGNFPGRFSGRQFSNSRSEMNVSTLELGDSALYLCASSTRTARGGTQYFGPGTRLLVL.

This chain connects TRBV30 to TRBJ1-5; D is uncertain. CDR1 GTSNPN and CDR2 SVGIG come from the germline V gene (reference sequence). V was shortened by 0 bases and J by 4 bases, with 7 bases between the two germline ends. The length of the CDR3 is 13 residues. The DNA of the CDR3 is TGTGCCTGGAGTGTGAATCAAAATCAGCCCCAGCATTTT. Its protein is CAWSVNQNQPQHF.

The chain carries TRBV7-2 and TRBJ1-1; the D gene is possibly TRBD1 (5 bases). CDR1 is SGHTA, CDR2 FQGNSA, per germline. The length of the CDR3 is 14 residues. V gave up 6 bases and J gave up 1 base, with 12 bases separating them. In DNA, the CDR3 is TGTGCCAGCAGAGCGGGACTCGCGAACACTGAAGCTTTCTTT. Protein sequence: CASRAGLANTEAFF. The whole variable domain, filled in from reference TRBV7-2 and TRBJ1-1, reads GAGVSQSPSNKVTEKGKDVELRCDPISGHTALYWYRQSLGQGLEFLIYFQGNSAPDKSGLPSDRFSAERTGGSVSTLTIQRTQQEDSAVYLCASRAGLANTEAFFGQGTRLTVV.

The chain combines TRBV29-1 with TRBJ2-1, with 12 bases aligning to TRBD1. This CDR3 spans 14 amino acids. Germline-derived CDR1 and CDR2 are SQVTM and ANQGSEA. J lost 10 bases, V lost 6 bases, and 10 bases had no gene match. Here the CDR3 DNA reads TGCAGCGTCGCCCGGGACAGGGGGCAATGGGAGCAGTTCTTC. Translating it yields CSVARDRGQWEQFF.

The J gene is TRBJ2-5, the V gene TRBV10-3, with 10 bases lining up with TRBD1. Trimming removed 6 bases from V and 3 bases from J; junction bases left unmatched: 16. From germline, CDR1 is ENHRY and CDR2 SYGVKD. This CDR3 comprises 18 residues. CDR3 DNA: TGTGCCATCAGCGAGGGCGGGACAGGGGCATTTGGGGAAGAGACCCAGTACTTC. This sequence encodes CAISEGGTGAFGEETQYF.

This clone was seen more than once but under ten times. The genes are TRBV28 and TRBJ2-4, with 9 bases lining up with TRBD1. Germline V gene data show CDR1 as MDHEN and CDR2 as SYDVKM. The CDR3 has 16 amino acids. The J segment lost 5 bases and the V segment lost 9 bases, leaving 14 bases of the junction unmatched. The CDR3 region is CASGSFGTGIENIQYF. The CDR3 DNA is TGTGCCAGTGGATCGTTTGGGACAGGGATAGAAAACATTCAGTACTTC.

J is TRBJ2-3 and V is TRBV30, with D unclear. The CDR3 loop spans 13 amino acids. Germline loops: CDR1 GTSNPN, CDR2 SVGIG (reference sequence). V was clipped by 4 bases and J by 2 bases, with 10 bases between them. In nucleotides, the CDR3 is TGTGCCTGGATGGGGATTAACACAGATACGCAGTATTTT. This sequence encodes CAWMGINTDTQYF.

This clone was seen a handful of times. J is TRBJ2-1 and V is TRBV27, with TRBD2 matching 10 bases. The germline V gene has CDR1 MNHEY and CDR2 SMNVEV (reference sequence). CDR3 length: 16 amino acids. V lost 5 bases, J lost 5 bases, and 9 bases stayed unmatched. Written as DNA, the CDR3 is TGTGCCAGCAGTCGCTTAGCGGGAGGTACTAACAATGAGCAGTTCTTC. Encoded protein: CASSRLAGGTNNEQFF.

This chain links TRBV2 with TRBJ2-7, with TRBD1 matching 8 bases. CDR3 size: 12 residues. The ends lost 7 bases at V and 5 bases at J; junction bases unmatched: 4. Germline CDR1 SNHLY, CDR2 FYNNEI. The chain's CDR3 is CASTGQGNEQYF. For the CDR3, the DNA is TGTGCCAGCACCGGACAGGGTAACGAGCAGTACTTC.

This chain links TRBV28 with TRBJ2-1; D unresolved. The germline V and J ends were trimmed by 5 bases and 5 bases, with 4 bases remaining between them. CDR1 MDHEN and CDR2 SYDVKM come from the germline V gene. The CDR3 runs to 11 residues. The CDR3 loop is CASSPNNEQFF. The CDR3 coding sequence is TGTGCCAGCAGTCCGAACAATGAGCAGTTCTTC. Looking up the rest from reference TRBV28 and TRBJ2-1 gives the full variable domain: DVKVTQSSRYLVKRTGEKVFLECVQDMDHENMFWYRQDPGLGLRLIYFSYDVKMKEKGDIPEGYSVSREKKERFSLILESASTNQTSMYLCASSPNNEQFFGPGTRLTVL.

The chain couples TRBV4-2 to TRBJ2-3; TRBD1 is a possible D gene (5 bases). This CDR3 comprises 17 residues. CDR1 is LGHNA and CDR2 is YNFKEQ in the germline V gene. Between the trimmed V and J ends, which lost 0 bases and 0 bases, there was a span of 13 bases. CDR3 in amino acids: CASSQDGAGSSTDTQYF. The CDR3 bases are TGTGCCAGCAGCCAAGATGGGGCCGGATCTAGCACAGATACGCAGTATTTT.

This clone has more than one count but fewer than ten. The rearrangement uses TRBV29-1 and TRBJ1-4; D gene uncertain. The CDR3 loop spans 14 amino acids. The ends were cut back, 6 bases at V and 7 bases at J, with 18 bases in the middle. Germline CDR1 and CDR2: SQVTM and ANQGSEA. In DNA form, the CDR3 reads TGCAGCGTCCGTGCGCATGGGGTTGGTGAAAAACTGTTTTTT. It encodes CSVRAHGVGEKLFF.

This chain uses TRBV30 with TRBJ2-5; D unresolved. This CDR3 contains 13 residues. V was shortened by 0 bases and J by 12 bases, with 17 bases between the two germline ends. The germline V gene has CDR1 GTSNPN and CDR2 SVGIG (reference sequence). The CDR3 reads CAWSVRDGRREYF. In DNA form, the CDR3 reads TGTGCCTGGAGTGTACGCGACGGCCGTCGGGAGTACTTC. Supplemented by reference TRBV30 and TRBJ2-5, the full variable domain reads SQTIHQWPATLVQPVGSPLSLECTVEGTSNPNLYWYRQAAGRGLQLLFYSVGIGQISSEVPQNLSASRPQDRQFILSSKKLLLSDSGFYLCAWSVRDGRREYFGPGTRLLVL.

In its sample, this clone was seen a few times. This chain links TRBV18 with TRBJ2-7; D might be TRBD2 (6 bases). The V gene lost 0 bases and the J gene lost 6 bases, with 6 bases spanning the gap. Germline-derived CDR1 and CDR2 are KGHSH and LQKENI. This CDR3 comprises 12 residues. The chain's CDR3 is CASSPPGGEQYF. The CDR3 DNA follows: TGTGCCAGCTCACCACCGGGGGGCGAGCAGTACTTC.